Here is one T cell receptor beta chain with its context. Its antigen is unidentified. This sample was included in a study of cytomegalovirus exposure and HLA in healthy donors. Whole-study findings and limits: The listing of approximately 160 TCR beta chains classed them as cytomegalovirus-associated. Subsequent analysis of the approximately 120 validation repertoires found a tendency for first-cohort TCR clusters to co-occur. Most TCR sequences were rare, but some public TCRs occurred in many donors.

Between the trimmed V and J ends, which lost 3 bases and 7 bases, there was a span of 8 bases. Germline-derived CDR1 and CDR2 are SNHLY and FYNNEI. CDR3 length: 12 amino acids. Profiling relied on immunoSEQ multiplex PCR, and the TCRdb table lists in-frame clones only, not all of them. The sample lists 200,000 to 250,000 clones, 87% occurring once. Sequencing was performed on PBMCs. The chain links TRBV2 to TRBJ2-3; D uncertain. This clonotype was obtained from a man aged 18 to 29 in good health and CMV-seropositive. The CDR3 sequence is CASSDNPHTQYF. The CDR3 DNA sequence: TGTGCCAGCAGTGATAACCCGCATACGCAGTATTTT.